The following is a T cell receptor (beta chain) sequence with its context. Antigen specificity is unknown. The data are from a study of response to subunit inactivated influenza vaccine. The CDR3 spans 16 residues. Germline CDR1 SGHTA, CDR2 FQGNSA. With 1 base removed from V and 2 bases from J, the gap between germline ends came to 12 bases. Regarding the study as a whole: Every seasonal influenza vaccination brings in few new T cells, the authors suggested.

One entry per CDR3 protein results from TCRdb running MiXCR on the RT-PCR reads. The repertoire has fewer than 800,000 distinct CDR3 sequences, about a sixth of them found once; the top ten carry roughly 10%. The chain is built from TRBV7-2 and TRBJ1-3; D unresolved. The sample here was PBMCs from blood, taken 11 to 12 days after vaccination. The origin of this receptor is a man aged 50-60 years who received an inactivated influenza vaccine. DNA of the CDR3: TGTGCCAGCAGCTTAGTTGGTGTAGGGACTGGAAACACCATATATTTT. The encoded protein is CASSLVGVGTGNTIYF. The full variable domain, rest sourced from reference TRBV7-2 and TRBJ1-3, is GAGVSQSPSNKVTEKGKDVELRCDPISGHTALYWYRQSLGQGLEFLIYFQGNSAPDKSGLPSDRFSAERTGGSVSTLTIQRTQQEDSAVYLCASSLVGVGTGNTIYFGEGSWLTVV.